This note documents a single TCR beta chain sequence. Its antigen is currently unknown. With V trimmed by 6 bases and J by 4 bases, 8 bases remained unmatched. CDR1 and CDR2 from the germline V gene are LNHNV and YYDKDF (reference sequence). The CDR3 is 15 residues long. The data stem from a study of T cell responses to AZD1222 COVID-19 vaccine. Overall study results and limits: Dominant at 160-218 and 743-854, vaccine-associated CD4 TCRs also spanned spike. Donor demographics were predominantly white British with a female majority; clonal diversity may be underestimated. Scientists sampled the repertoires only once the peak T cell response had passed. Recipients of two AZD1222 doses showed rising Spike-specific TCR breadth and depth.

The repertoire was sequenced with immunoSEQ multiplex PCR; TCRdb's copy has only in-frame clones and lacks some. The data hold about 130,000 clones, with just under 95% observed a single time. The chain uses TRBV15 and TRBJ2-7; 11 bases agree with TRBD1. This receptor was taken from an adult who received the AZD1222 COVID-19 vaccine. Sequenced here: peripheral blood, sampled 28 days after the second AZD1222 dose. CDR3 sequence: CATSKDRDRGYEQYF. The CDR3 DNA reads as TGTGCCACCAGTAAAGACCGGGACAGGGGGTACGAGCAGTACTTC.